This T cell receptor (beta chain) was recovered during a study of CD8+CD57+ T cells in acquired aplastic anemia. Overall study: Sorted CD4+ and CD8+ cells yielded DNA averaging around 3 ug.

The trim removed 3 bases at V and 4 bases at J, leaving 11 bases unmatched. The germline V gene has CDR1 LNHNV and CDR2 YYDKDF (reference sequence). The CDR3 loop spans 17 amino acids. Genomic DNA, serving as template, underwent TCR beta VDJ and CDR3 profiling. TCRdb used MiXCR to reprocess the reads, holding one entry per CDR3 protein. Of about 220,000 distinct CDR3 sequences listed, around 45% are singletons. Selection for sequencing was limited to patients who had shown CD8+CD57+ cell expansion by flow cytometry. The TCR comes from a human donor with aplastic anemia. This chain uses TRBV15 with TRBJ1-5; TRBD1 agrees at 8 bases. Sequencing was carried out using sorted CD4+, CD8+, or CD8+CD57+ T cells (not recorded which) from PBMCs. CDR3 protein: CATSSIRGRQLNQPQHF. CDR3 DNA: TGTGCCACCAGCAGCATCAGGGGGCGGCAGTTAAATCAGCCCCAGCATTTT.